The rows below give T cell receptor beta chains drawn from one sample of a study of cytomegalovirus exposure and HLA in healthy donors. Method: immunoSEQ multiplex PCR; TCRdb's copy keeps in-frame clones and lacks some. The sample shows about 120,000 clones, approximately 90% of them seen only once. The source material was PBMCs. The source of these receptors is a woman between 18 and 30 years old in good health and CMV-seropositive. Both conserved end residues are part of each CDR3. A D gene is named only where the DNA matches it firmly. Size tells how often a clone was seen (once, few, many) or the class of an expanded clone, and some rows leave it out.

cdr3_length j_call v_call clone_size d_call cdr3_nt cdr3_aa
14 TRBJ2-7 TRBV5-1 - - TGCGCCAGCAGCTTATCCGGACAGACCTACGAGCAGTACTTC CASSLSGQTYEQYF
19 TRBJ2-3 TRBV11-2 once TRBD2 TGTGCCAGCAGCTCCGAGGCCCGACGACTAGCGGGACAGACAGATACGCAGTATTTT CASSSEARRLAGQTDTQYF
15 TRBJ2-3 TRBV5-4 - TRBD2 TGTGCCAGCAGCTTTCCTAGCGGTAAAACAGATACGCAGTATTTT CASSFPSGKTDTQYF
13 TRBJ1-1 TRBV18 - - TGTGCCAGCTCACCTTTCGACAGGTTTGAAGCTTTCTTT CASSPFDRFEAFF
14 TRBJ1-2 TRBV7-2 few - TGTGCCAGCAGCTTAGGTCCGACAGGATTGGACTACACCTTC CASSLGPTGLDYTF
15 TRBJ1-4 TRBV11-2 - TRBD1 TGTGCCAGCAGCCTTGGCGACAGGGATCGAGAAAAACTGTTTTTT CASSLGDRDREKLFF
16 TRBJ2-1 TRBV4-1 - TRBD2 TGCGCCAGCAGCCGGGACGAGGGGAGGGCCTTGGGGGAGCAGTTCTTC CASSRDEGRALGEQFF
15 TRBJ2-5 TRBV18 - TRBD1 TGTGCCAGCTCCCCTCTGGGCCAGGGGGCAGAGACCCAGTACTTC CASSPLGQGAETQYF
16 TRBJ1-6 TRBV9 few TRBD1 TGTGCCAGCAGCGTCCTCGACGACAGGGTCGGGTCACCCCTCCACTTT CASSVLDDRVGSPLHF
14 TRBJ1-3 TRBV28 - TRBD1 TGTGCCAGCAGTAAAGGGGGCCGGGGAAACACCATATATTTT CASSKGGRGNTIYF
15 TRBJ1-1 TRBV6-5 once TRBD1 TGTGCCAGCAGTATCCTCGACAGGGTTAAATCGGAAGCTTTCTTT CASSILDRVKSEAFF
17 TRBJ2-2 TRBV5-1 - - TGCGCCAGCAGCTTGGAGCAGGGCAAGAAACGGGCCGGGGAGCTGTTTTTT CASSLEQGKKRAGELFF
13 TRBJ1-1 TRBV6-5 - - TGTGCCAGCAGTTATGGCGGGAACACTGAAGCTTTCTTT CASSYGGNTEAFF
18 TRBJ2-1 TRBV1 - - TGCACCAGCAGCCAAGATGGACTAGCGGGAGTTGAATACAATGAGCAGTTCTTC CTSSQDGLAGVEYNEQFF
17 TRBJ2-3 TRBV10-3 few TRBD2 TGTGCCATCAGTGAAAGCCCTAGCGGGAGTAGCACAGATACGCAGTATTTT CAISESPSGSSTDTQYF
18 TRBJ2-3 TRBV9 - TRBD1 TGTGCCAGCAGCATCCCCGGGACAGGGGACGAGAGCACAGATACGCAGTATTTT CASSIPGTGDESTDTQYF
17 TRBJ1-2 TRBV23-1 - TRBD1 TGCGCCAGCAGTCGAGCCGGGACAGGGGTGTGGGGCTATGGCTACACCTTC CASSRAGTGVWGYGYTF
17 TRBJ2-7 TRBV19 - - TGTGCCAGTAGTTTCTGGGGCGCAGGCCCTAGCTCCTACGAGCAGTACTTC CASSFWGAGPSSYEQYF
14 TRBJ1-1 TRBV18 - TRBD1 TGTGCCAGCGCGGGGGACAGGGGTAACACTGAAGCTTTCTTT CASAGDRGNTEAFF
15 TRBJ1-2 TRBV15 - - TGTGCCACCAGCAGACGACAGGATGGTACCTATGGCTACACCTTC CATSRRQDGTYGYTF